What follows is one T cell receptor beta chain and its context. The antigen is not known. These data originate in a study of T cell repertoires in cytomegalovirus infection. Turning to the study itself: Both a matching HLA type and CMV infection were indicated by public TCR beta signatures. General observations from the study: Accumulated public TCR beta family frequency recognized individuals carrying CMV together with the relevant HLA. The ex vivo response was dominated by HLA-C-restricted CMV-specific TCR beta clonotypes.

The length of the CDR3 is 17 residues. V dropped 3 bases and J dropped 3; count of bases not matched to a gene: 7. Per germline, CDR1 MDHEN and CDR2 SYDVKM. TCRdb reprocessed the reads via MiXCR and lists one record per CDR3 protein. The sample shows some 940,000 distinct CDR3 sequences, about 33% of them seen only once. The TCR comes from a human donor in good health (CMV status not recorded). Some clones in this sample may be carry-over from other donors' samples. V is TRBV28 and J is TRBJ2-3, with 12 bases fitting TRBD2. The source was cultured CD8+ T cells from PBMCs, collected from culture after CMV antigen stimulation. CDR3 DNA: TGTGCCAGCAGTTTCGCCCTAGCGGGGGGGCTGACAGATACGCAGTATTTT. This sequence encodes CASSFALAGGLTDTQYF.